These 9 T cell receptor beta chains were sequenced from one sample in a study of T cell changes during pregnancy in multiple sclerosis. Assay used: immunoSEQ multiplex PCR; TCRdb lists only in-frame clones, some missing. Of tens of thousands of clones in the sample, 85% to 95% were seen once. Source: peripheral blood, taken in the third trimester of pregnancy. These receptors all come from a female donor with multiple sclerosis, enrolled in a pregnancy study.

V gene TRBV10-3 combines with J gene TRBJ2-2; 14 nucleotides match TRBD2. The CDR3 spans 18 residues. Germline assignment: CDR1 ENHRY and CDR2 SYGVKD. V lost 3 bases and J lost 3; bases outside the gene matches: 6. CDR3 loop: CAISDPGLAGVHTGELFF. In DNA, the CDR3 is TGTGCCATCAGTGACCCGGGACTAGCGGGAGTGCACACCGGGGAGCTGTTTTTT.

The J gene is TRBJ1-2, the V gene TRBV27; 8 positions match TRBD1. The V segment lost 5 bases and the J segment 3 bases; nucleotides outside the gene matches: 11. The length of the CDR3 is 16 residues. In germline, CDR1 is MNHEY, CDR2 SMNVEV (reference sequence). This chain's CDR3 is CASSRRQGQGYYGYTF. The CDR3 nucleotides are TGTGCCAGCAGTCGAAGACAGGGGCAGGGCTACTATGGCTACACCTTC.

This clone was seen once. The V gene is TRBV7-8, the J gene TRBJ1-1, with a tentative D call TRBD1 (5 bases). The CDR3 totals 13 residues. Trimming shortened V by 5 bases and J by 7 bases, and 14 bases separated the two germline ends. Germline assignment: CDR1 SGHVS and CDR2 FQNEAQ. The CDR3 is CASSQPGRGEAFF. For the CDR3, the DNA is TGTGCCAGCAGCCAGCCAGGGAGGGGTGAAGCTTTCTTT.

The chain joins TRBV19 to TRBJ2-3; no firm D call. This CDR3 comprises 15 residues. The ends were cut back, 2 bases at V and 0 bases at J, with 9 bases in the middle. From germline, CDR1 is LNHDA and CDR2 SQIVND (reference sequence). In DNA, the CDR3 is TGTGCCAGTAGTATATGGGCTTCTAGCACAGATACGCAGTATTTT. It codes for CASSIWASSTDTQYF. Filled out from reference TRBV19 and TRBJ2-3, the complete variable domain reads DGGITQSPKYLFRKEGQNVTLSCEQNLNHDAMYWYRQDPGQGLRLIYYSQIVNDFQKGDIAEGYSVSREKKESFPLTVTSAQKNPTAFYLCASSIWASSTDTQYFGPGTRLTVL.

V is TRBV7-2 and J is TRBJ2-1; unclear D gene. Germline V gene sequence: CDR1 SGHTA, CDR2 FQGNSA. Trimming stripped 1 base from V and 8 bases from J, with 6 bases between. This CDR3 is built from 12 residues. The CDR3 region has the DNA TGTGCCAGCAGCTTAGTCGGTTATGAGCAGTTCTTC. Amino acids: CASSLVGYEQFF.

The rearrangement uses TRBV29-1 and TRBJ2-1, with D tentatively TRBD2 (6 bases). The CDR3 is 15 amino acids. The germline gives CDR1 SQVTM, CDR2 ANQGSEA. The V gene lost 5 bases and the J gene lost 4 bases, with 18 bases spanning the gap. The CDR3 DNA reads TGCAGCGTTTTCGGTCGGGCGGGAAATTACAATGAGCAGTTCTTC. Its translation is CSVFGRAGNYNEQFF.

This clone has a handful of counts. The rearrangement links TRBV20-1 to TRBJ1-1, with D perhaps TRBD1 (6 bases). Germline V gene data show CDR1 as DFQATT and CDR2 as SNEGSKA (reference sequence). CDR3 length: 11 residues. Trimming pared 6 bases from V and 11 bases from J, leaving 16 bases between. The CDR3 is CSAPLTGRAFF. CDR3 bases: TGCAGTGCACCATTGACAGGTCGGGCTTTCTTT.

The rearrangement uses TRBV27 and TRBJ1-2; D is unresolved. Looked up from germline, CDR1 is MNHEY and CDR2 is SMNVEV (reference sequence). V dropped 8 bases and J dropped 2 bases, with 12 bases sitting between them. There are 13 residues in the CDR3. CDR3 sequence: CASGPGGNYGYTF. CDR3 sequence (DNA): TGTGCCAGCGGCCCGGGAGGCAACTATGGCTACACCTTC.

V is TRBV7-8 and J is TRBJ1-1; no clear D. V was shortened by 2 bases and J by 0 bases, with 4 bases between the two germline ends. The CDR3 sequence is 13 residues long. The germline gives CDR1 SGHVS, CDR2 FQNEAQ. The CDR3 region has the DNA TGTGCCAGCAGCTTACAGATGAACACTGAAGCTTTCTTT. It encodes CASSLQMNTEAFF.